This TCR beta chain was identified in a study of control samples from healthy donors and cancer patients (TCRdb year 2020). There are 13 amino acids in the CDR3, from cysteine to phenylalanine inclusive. Just the 39-base CDR3 DNA is kept, in frame starting at base 1. CDR1 and CDR2, per the germline V gene (reference sequence), are GTSNPN and SVGIG. V drops 1 base and J drops 0 bases, leaving 4 bases in between. The library came from the immunoSEQ multiplex PCR assay. Not all clones reach the TCRdb copy of this immuneACCESS table, which keeps in-frame sequences only. Checked studies attribute under half of the gap to unresolved V genes and leave the rest unexplained. The sample table holds around 80,000 clones, of which about nine tenths were seen once. The ten biggest clones cover around 17% of the sample. Details on this clone: Its antigen is currently not known. No base quality values were provided; no much bigger clone lies one nucleotide off.

The clonotype originates from a man aged 45-65 years in good health. The chain was built from TRBV30 and TRBJ1-3; the D gene remains uncertain. Source material: blood. At the DNA level, the sequence is TGTGCCTGGAGTGCAGTCTCTGGAAACACCATATATTTT. It codes for CAWSAVSGNTIYF.